This is a list of T cell receptor beta chains from one sample in a study of regulatory T cells in long-lasting Graves disease. From the multiplex PCR reads, TCRdb called clonotypes with MiXCR, one entry per CDR3 protein. There are hundreds of thousands of distinct CDR3 sequences in the sample; about 20% occur only once, and roughly 20% lies in the top ten. The source was peripheral blood mononuclear cells (PBMCs), collected when the disease was refractory, from a patient treated with antithyroid drugs. These receptors were obtained from a female donor with Graves disease. The CDR3 runs from the conserved cysteine through the conserved F or W. A D gene is named only where the DNA matches it firmly. Size is stated for part of the rows, as once, few or many counts, or as a class when the clone is expanded.

D	V	J	size	DNA	CDR3
-	TRBV28	TRBJ1-1	many	TGTGCCAGCAGTTTGGCTAGGGTTTTAAACACTGAAGCTTTCTTT	CASSLARVLNTEAFF
TRBD1	TRBV29-1	TRBJ2-7	many	TGCAGCGTACTACAGGGGGCAGGGGGATACGAGCAGTACTTC	CSVLQGAGGYEQYF
TRBD1	TRBV6-2/TRBV6-3	TRBJ1-4	-	TGTGCCAGCAGTTACATACAGGGGAGGGAAAAACTGTTTTTT	CASSYIQGREKLFF
-	TRBV7-9	TRBJ2-2	-	TGTGCCAGCAGCGTTAGCGGTGCGGACACCGGGGAGCTGTTTTTT	CASSVSGADTGELFF
-	TRBV7-9	TRBJ2-7	many	TGTGCCAGCAGGAGAGACTCCTACGAGCAGTACTTC	CASRRDSYEQYF
TRBD2	TRBV6-1	TRBJ2-2	few	TGTGCCAGTAGTGCCGGGACGTCTAGCGGTACCGGGGAGCTGTTTTTT	CASSAGTSSGTGELFF
TRBD1	TRBV30	TRBJ2-7	-	TGTGCCTGGAGTGGTGGCGGACAGGGCTCCTACGAGCAGTACTTC	CAWSGGGQGSYEQYF
-	TRBV10-3	TRBJ2-7	few	TGTGCCATCAGTGAGTCGCGAGGGGACGAGCAGTACTTC	CAISESRGDEQYF
-	TRBV5-1	TRBJ2-7	-	TGCGCCAGCAGCTTGAAATCCGAGCAGTACTTC	CASSLKSEQYF
TRBD2	TRBV6-1	TRBJ2-2	-	TGTGCCATCAGTGAAACTAGCGGGTCCACAGGGGAGCTGTTTTTT	CAISETSGSTGELFF
-	TRBV7-9	TRBJ1-1	-	TGTGCCAGCAGCCCCTGGGGGCAGGGCACTGAAGCTTTCTTT	CASSPWGQGTEAFF
TRBD2	TRBV7-9	TRBJ2-7	many	TGTGCCAGCAGCCCGACTAGCGGGACGGATTCCCTCTACGAGCAGTACTTC	CASSPTSGTDSLYEQYF
-	TRBV20-1	TRBJ1-5	many	TGCAGTGCTAGAGATAAACAGCTGGCTTCTTCGATTAGCAATCAGCCCCAGCATTTT	CSARDKQLASSISNQPQHF
TRBD2	TRBV28	TRBJ2-5	many	TGTGCCAGCAGTGGGTCCGGGACTAGCGGGGAGACCCAGTACTTC	CASSGSGTSGETQYF
-	TRBV7-9	TRBJ2-5	-	TGTGCCAGCAGCTCCCTCCAGGGGCAAGACACCCAGTACTTC	CASSSLQGQDTQYF
TRBD1	TRBV28	TRBJ1-1	many	TGTGCCAGCCCGGGACAGGGGGGGAACACTGAAGCTTTCTTT	CASPGQGGNTEAFF
-	TRBV6-5	TRBJ1-1	many	TGTGCCAGCAGTTACGGGGTGAGCAAGACTGAAGCTTTCTTT	CASSYGVSKTEAFF
TRBD2	TRBV3-1	TRBJ2-7	few	TGTGCCAGCGGCCGAGGGCGGGAGACATACGAGCAGTACTTC	CASGRGRETYEQYF
-	TRBV2	TRBJ1-1	-	TGTGCCAGCAGTGAAGAGGAGGGGTTCCCCACTGAAGCTTTCTTT	CASSEEEGFPTEAFF
TRBD1	TRBV13	TRBJ2-7	-	TGTGCCAGCAGCTTAGGCCGGACAGGGGAGCAGTACTTC	CASSLGRTGEQYF
TRBD2	TRBV20-1	TRBJ2-7	-	TGCAGTGCTAGAGATCCGGGACTAGCAAGTCAGGAGCAGTACTTC	CSARDPGLASQEQYF
-	TRBV6-5	TRBJ1-1	many	TGTGCCAGCAGTTATGTCGCGGGCACTGAAGCTTTCTTT	CASSYVAGTEAFF
TRBD2	TRBV7-2	TRBJ2-7	few	TGTGCCAGCAGCTTATTTCGTAAGCGGGAGGACTCCTACGAGCAGTACTTC	CASSLFRKREDSYEQYF
-	TRBV4-2	TRBJ1-5	few	TGTGCCAGCAGCCAAGATGCAGGGATGGGGCAGCCCCAGCATTTT	CASSQDAGMGQPQHF